The source of this T cell receptor (beta chain) is a study of control samples from healthy donors and cancer patients. TCRdb keeps only in-frame clones here, not all; method: immunoSEQ multiplex PCR. Of 97,000 or so clones in the sample, 92% are singletons; the top ten hold roughly 2.5%. V lost 0 bases and J lost 7; bases outside the gene matches: 7. CDR3 length: 16 amino acids. Germline-derived CDR1 and CDR2 are LNHNV and YYDKDF (reference sequence). The origin of this receptor is a woman in her late teens or twenties in good health. Sequenced input: blood. The rearrangement uses TRBV15 and TRBJ1-4; 8 bases agree with TRBD1. The CDR3 is CATSRDRQGSGEKLFF. In nucleotides, the CDR3 is TGTGCCACCAGCAGAGACCGACAGGGGTCAGGTGAAAAACTGTTTTTT.